The next 16 T cell receptor beta chains were all read from a single sample in a study of cytomegalovirus exposure and HLA in healthy donors. Both 60 Vbeta primers and 13 Jbeta primers went into the PCR. This table comes from immunoSEQ multiplex PCR, and its TCRdb copy is limited to in-frame clones, with some not included. The sample yields fewer than 250,000 clones, under 80% seen once. The sample taken for sequencing was PBMCs. These receptors originate from a woman aged 30 to 39 in good health and CMV-seronegative.

This chain joins TRBV11-2 and TRBJ1-3, with 7 positions matching TRBD1. The V gene end was trimmed by 5 bases and the J gene end by 2 bases; junction bases not matched to a gene: 3. This CDR3 is 14 amino acids long. CDR1 SGHAT and CDR2 FQNNGV come from the germline V gene. CDR3 DNA sequence: TGTGCCAGCAGCGGGGGGACAGCTGGAAACACCATATATTTT. It is translated as CASSGGTAGNTIYF.

This clone was counted only a few times. This rearrangement joins TRBV30 to TRBJ2-7; maybe TRBD1 (6 bases). The CDR3 sequence is 14 residues long. Deletions cut 1 base from V and 5 bases from J, with 15 bases between. Germline V gene data show CDR1 as GTSNPN and CDR2 as SVGIG (reference sequence). CDR3 in amino acids: CAWSDGTSKHEQYF. The CDR3 region has the DNA TGTGCCTGGAGTGATGGGACATCCAAGCACGAGCAGTACTTC.

This clone was found a few times. This chain joins TRBV14 and TRBJ2-1; the D is unclear. Trimming stripped 1 base from V and 8 bases from J, with 12 bases between. The CDR3 spans 14 residues. Per germline, CDR1 SGHDN and CDR2 FVKESK. In DNA form, the CDR3 reads TGTGCCAGCAGCCAAGTTGCTAGTACACATGAGCAGTTCTTC. As protein: CASSQVASTHEQFF.

This rearrangement joins TRBV7-3 to TRBJ1-1; D is perhaps TRBD1 (6 bases). The length of the CDR3 is 15 residues. Germline V gene data show CDR1 as SGHTA and CDR2 as FQGTGA. Trimming cost V 5 bases and J 3 bases, with 16 bases left between them. DNA for the CDR3: TGTGCCAGCAGCGATAGGGGGGGTAAGGACACTGAAGCTTTCTTT. Amino acids: CASSDRGGKDTEAFF.

CDR3 sequence: CASSPRDTNTGELFF. CDR3 in DNA: TGTGCCAGCAGCCCCCGGGACACGAACACCGGGGAGCTGTTTTTT. V and J are TRBV5-4 and TRBJ2-2; the D gene is possibly TRBD1 (6 bases). Per germline, CDR1 SGHNT and CDR2 YYREEE (reference sequence). The CDR3 loop spans 15 amino acids. V shed 4 bases and J shed 0 bases, with 10 bases lying between them.

This chain links TRBV19 with TRBJ2-2, with a weak D call TRBD2 (7 bases). This CDR3 region has 15 residues. Between the trimmed V and J ends, which lost 3 bases and 2 bases, there was a span of 10 bases. Germline-derived CDR1 and CDR2 are LNHDA and SQIVND (reference sequence). DNA of the CDR3: TGTGCCAGTAGTATGGGCGGGGGCAACACCGGGGAGCTGTTTTTT. It codes for CASSMGGGNTGELFF.

The gene calls are TRBV5-1 and TRBJ2-1; a possible D gene is TRBD2 (5 bases). Per the germline V gene, CDR1 is SGHRS and CDR2 is YFSETQ. This CDR3 region has 15 residues. Trimming left V 2 bases short and J 7 bases short, with 16 bases between. CDR3 nucleotide sequence: TGCGCCAGCAGCTTCCGGACTGGTTACGGGAATGAGCAGTTCTTC. Translating gives CASSFRTGYGNEQFF.

This clone was seen a few times. The chain recombines TRBV18 with TRBJ2-7; 9 bases match TRBD2. The CDR3 contains 17 residues. CDR1 is KGHSH, CDR2 LQKENI, per germline. V was pared by 1 base and J by 1 base, with 8 bases of the junction left unmatched. This chain's CDR3 is CASSPRPRLAVSYEQYF. Written as DNA, the CDR3 is TGTGCCAGCTCACCACGCCCAAGACTAGCGGTTTCCTACGAGCAGTACTTC.

This chain joins TRBV7-9 and TRBJ1-2; 7 bases agree with TRBD1. V shed 4 bases and J 4 bases; nucleotides not matched to a gene: 9. This CDR3 is 15 amino acids long. CDR1 and CDR2 from the germline V gene are SEHNR and FQNEAQ (reference sequence). The CDR3 bases are TGTGCCAGCAGCTCCACCCGACAGGGAGGCTATGGCTACACCTTC. It specifies CASSSTRQGGYGYTF.

V is TRBV19 and J is TRBJ2-7; possible D gene TRBD1, 6 bases. Trimming left V 3 bases short and J 6 bases short, with 15 bases between. Germline assignment: CDR1 LNHDA and CDR2 SQIVND (reference sequence). This CDR3 has 14 residues. CDR3 sequence: CASSIEQGFSEQYF. CDR3 nucleotide sequence: TGTGCCAGTAGTATCGAACAGGGTTTCTCCGAGCAGTACTTC.

The V gene is TRBV5-1, the J gene TRBJ2-1; 9 bases are shared with TRBD2. Germline CDR1 and CDR2: SGHRS and YFSETQ. The J segment lost 5 bases and the V segment lost 6 bases, leaving 9 bases of the junction unmatched. CDR3 size: 15 residues. The CDR3 loop is CASKGAGGSDNEQFF. For the CDR3, the DNA is TGCGCCAGCAAAGGAGCGGGGGGTTCCGACAATGAGCAGTTCTTC.

This clone was recorded a few times. The V gene is TRBV11-3, the J gene TRBJ1-1; D might be TRBD1 (6 bases). The CDR3 contains 14 residues. Trimming left V 2 bases short and J 5 bases short, with 12 bases between. Germline V gene sequence: CDR1 SGHNT, CDR2 YENEEA. CDR3 nucleotide sequence: TGTGCCAGCAGCTTAATGGGGGCTGGGACTGAAGCTTTCTTT. Translation gives CASSLMGAGTEAFF.

This rearrangement joins TRBV6-5 to TRBJ1-5; the D gene is possibly TRBD1 (5 bases). This CDR3 has 13 amino acids. V was trimmed by 7 bases and J by 3 bases, leaving 10 bases between them. Germline CDR1 MNHEY, CDR2 SVGAGI. The chain's CDR3 is CASTMGLNQPQHF. The CDR3 coding sequence is TGTGCCAGCACGATGGGACTCAATCAGCCCCAGCATTTT.

A few counts support this clone. V and J are TRBV7-9 and TRBJ1-2, with 9 bases matching TRBD1. Germline V gene sequence: CDR1 SEHNR, CDR2 FQNEAQ (reference sequence). V lost 5 bases to trimming and J lost 2 bases; unmatched junction nucleotides: 6. The CDR3 consists of 15 residues. The CDR3 sequence is CASSLQGAPNYGYTF. As DNA, the CDR3 is TGTGCCAGCAGCCTACAGGGGGCCCCGAACTATGGCTACACCTTC.

The CDR3 region has the DNA TGTGCCAGCAGCTATTGGACAGGGTCTAATGAAAAACTGTTTTTT. This sequence encodes CASSYWTGSNEKLFF. The chain has TRBV7-9 and TRBJ1-4; the match to TRBD1 covers 8 bases. After removal of 4 bases from V and 3 bases from J, the junction contained 4 bases not matched to a gene. CDR3 length equals 15 residues. Looked up from germline, CDR1 is SEHNR and CDR2 is FQNEAQ (reference sequence).

The rearrangement joins TRBV5-4 to TRBJ2-1, with 13 nucleotides matching TRBD2. Germline CDR1 and CDR2: SGHNT and YYREEE (reference sequence). Trimming cost V 0 bases and J 0 bases; bases outside gene matches: 3. This CDR3 spans 18 amino acids. The CDR3 spells CASSLGRTSGSSYNEQFF. As DNA, the CDR3 is TGTGCCAGCAGCTTGGGTCGGACTAGCGGGAGCTCCTACAATGAGCAGTTCTTC.